This TCR beta chain was identified during a study of blood T cell repertoires in COVID-19. About the research overall: There were acute and convalescent COVID-19 samples, and they came from the United States, Italy and Spain. PBMCs, B-cell-depleted T cells, or T cells were the source of the cDNA or gDNA that made up the material.

Authors' data handling: Amplified reference gene primers provided the basis for estimating nucleated cell counts. Measured with immunoSEQ multiplex PCR; TCRdb has only the in-frame clones, and not every one. D and trimming come from the DNA, and the V and J calls and clone size come from that table. The sample shows fewer than 75,000 clones, about 90% of them seen only once. Trimming removed 2 bases at V and 3 bases at J, with 7 bases between. Germline V gives CDR1 LGHNA, CDR2 YNFKEQ. The CDR3 is 14 amino acids. The sequence derives from a man aged 60-69 years with acute or convalescent COVID-19. Sequencing input: peripheral blood. The chain joins TRBV4-2 to TRBJ1-4; D gene unclear. CDR3 sequence: CASSQQQSNEKLFF. The CDR3 nucleotides are TGTGCCAGCAGCCAACAACAATCTAATGAAAAACTGTTTTTT.